Below are 3 T cell receptor beta chains sequenced from a single sample in a study of T-cell reconstitution after alpha-beta-depleted transplantation in children. During its preparation, the TCRbeta library received unique molecular identifiers. TCRdb recomputed calls from the PCR reads with MiXCR, one row per CDR3 protein. Among about 610,000 distinct CDR3 sequences listed, 25% to 30% were seen once. The specimen was PBMCs, collected before TCRalphabeta/CD19-depleted stem cell transplant. The receptors come from a boy less than two years old with Wiskott-Aldrich syndrome, due to receive a stem cell transplant.

Remarks on this clonotype: Mismatch with germline at one junction end may stem from a read error. Here the CDR3 DNA reads TGTGCCATCAGCCCAGGGGTCCTCTACGAGCAGTACTTC. Protein: CAISPGVLYEQYF. The chain combines TRBV7-8 with TRBJ2-7, with D possibly matching TRBD1 (6 bases). Germline CDR1 reads SGHVS; CDR2 reads FQNEAQ. This CDR3 has 13 amino acids.

This clonotype has just a few counts. The rearrangement links TRBV7-2 to TRBJ2-1; 9 bases match TRBD2. Trimming took 5 bases from V and 7 from J; bases not matched to a gene: 12. Germline CDR1 reads SGHTA; CDR2 reads FQGNSA. This CDR3 has 16 amino acids. The CDR3 nucleotides are TGTGCCAGCAGCCCGTGGATAGCGGGAGTTTATAATGAGCAGTTCTTC. Translation: CASSPWIAGVYNEQFF.

The V and J genes are TRBV5-1 and TRBJ2-7; D not certain. The V and J ends lost 0 bases and 10 bases respectively, with 14 bases between them. Per germline, CDR1 SGHRS and CDR2 YFSETQ. The CDR3 totals 13 residues. CDR3 sequence (DNA): TGCGCCAGCAGCTTGGACACACCGACTTACCAGTACTTC. Its protein product is CASSLDTPTYQYF.